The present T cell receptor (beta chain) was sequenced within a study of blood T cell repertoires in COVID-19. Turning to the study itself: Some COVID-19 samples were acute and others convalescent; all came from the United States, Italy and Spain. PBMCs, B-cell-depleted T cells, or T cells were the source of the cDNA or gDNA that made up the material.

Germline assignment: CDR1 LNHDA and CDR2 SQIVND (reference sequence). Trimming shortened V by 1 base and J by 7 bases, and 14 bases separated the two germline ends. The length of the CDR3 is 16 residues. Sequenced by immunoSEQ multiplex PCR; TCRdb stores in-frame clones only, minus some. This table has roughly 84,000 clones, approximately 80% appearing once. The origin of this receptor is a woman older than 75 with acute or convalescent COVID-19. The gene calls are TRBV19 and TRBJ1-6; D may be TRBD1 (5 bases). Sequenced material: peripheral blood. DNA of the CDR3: TGTGCCAGTAGTATAGGGGGGGGAATTACAAATTCACCCCTCCACTTT. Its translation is CASSIGGGITNSPLHF.